The clone carrying this TCR beta chain has a handful of counts. As yet, its antigen is unknown. The data originate from a study of post-analysis software for immune sequencing data. Looking at the study overall: Recorded subtypes: relapsing-remitting, secondary progressive, progressive-relapsing; some patients unannotated. Study-wide results and limits: The study found significantly lower normalized Chao1 diversity in multiple sclerosis patients than in controls. Clustering by F measure revealed strong co-clustering among samples prepared together in one batch. A few TRBV segments occurring more often in patients than controls included TRBV5-6, TRBV5-1 and TRBV20-1.

Every TCR beta cDNA library bore unique molecular identifiers. cDNA molecules numbering about 480,000 came from roughly 1 to 10 million T cells. One entry per CDR3 protein, called by TCRdb with MiXCR from the PCR reads. Found here are 740,000 or so distinct CDR3 sequences, roughly 58% of them singletons; the top ten hold approximately 4.2%. Trimming removed 6 bases from V and 8 bases from J, with 17 bases in between. This CDR3 contains 13 residues. The germline V gene has CDR1 MNHEY and CDR2 SMNVEV (reference sequence). What was sequenced was blood. This receptor was identified in a girl aged 5 to 17 with multiple sclerosis. This chain connects TRBV27 to TRBJ2-7, with D maybe TRBD1 (6 bases). The CDR3 DNA is TGTGCCAGCAGCCCATGGACAGATTCACAGCAGTACTTC. It codes for CASSPWTDSQQYF.